The entry below describes one T cell receptor beta chain. Its antigen is still unknown. No base quality values were provided; no much bigger clone lies one nucleotide off. V and J are truncated by 4 bases and 7 bases respectively, leaving an intervening sequence of 11 bases. The CDR3, cysteine through phenylalanine, is 14 amino acids long. Kept here is only the CDR3 DNA, which spans 42 bases and is read in frame from base 1. From the germline V gene (reference sequence), CDR1 is MNHEY and CDR2 is SMNVEV. This entry belongs to a study of T cells in Graves' hyperthyroidism and ophthalmopathy (dated by TCRdb to between 2019 and 2020). Some background on the complete study: Peripheral blood was collected at initial diagnosis, before any treatment. TCR V-J signatures able to tell the groups apart were searched for in a discovery cohort of 95 to 100 patients, of whom roughly 42 had Graves' ophthalmopathy and about 60 had stable Graves' hyperthyroidism. Prospective prediction of ophthalmopathy was tested in an independent validation cohort consisting of under 20 hyperthyroidism patients and around 16 patients who later progressed to ophthalmopathy. The 100 discovery patients were randomly split 7:3 into training and test sets. Thyroid tissue and blood T-cell repertoires from more than five Graves' hyperthyroidism patients were also compared in the study. After blood sampling, hyperthyroidism patients were treated with methimazole at a starting dose of 30 mg daily, and ophthalmopathy patients were treated with high-dose intravenous methylprednisolone. TCR Vbeta CDR3 sequencing of 135 peripheral blood samples (about 45 ophthalmopathy, approximately 80 hyperthyroidism and roughly 17 progressor patients) is reported in the paper.

The TCR beta CDR3 regions were amplified from RNA transcripts. The TCR CDR3 was subjected to a first round of RT-PCR using the HTBI primer set and the Qiagen OneStep RT-PCR kit. A second multiplex PCR round built the libraries, followed by size selection and purification. Paired-end sequencing of the libraries was performed with 100 bp reads on an Illumina HiSeq2000. The authors' pipeline ran thus. SOAPnuke was used to process the raw data, throwing out any read that contained adapters or uncalled bases, had a mean Phred below 15, or lacked an exact constant-primer or identifier match. High-quality paired reads were merged using COPE v1.2.5, and each unique nucleotide sequence was defined as a clonotype. MiTCR v1.1 was used to align clonotypes to the IMGT TRBV, TRBD and TRBJ reference segments. The analysis included only V-J combinations with a frequency above 0.0001, which together covered more than 98% of the repertoires. The TCS score was defined as the ratio of F50 (clonal expansion) to E x V (chaos), calculated using BLOSUM62-based TCRdist between CDR3 peptides within each V-J. Welch's t-statistics and random forest reduced approximately 520 V-J features to 13, which were used in a naive Bayes classifier (R e1071). Using fastp trimming at Q25 and MiXCR clonotype assembly, TCRdb reanalyzed the public sequencing data and kept in-frame beta chains. Each record represents a unique CDR3 protein, reported with the most common genes and DNA among its rows. In this record, the V and J calls reflect TCRdb's handling and not the investigators' own analysis. Counted in this sample were 300,000 to 350,000 distinct CDR3 sequences; under 25% of them appeared once. The ten most abundant clones make up under 55% of the sample.

Here is what the overall study found, with its caveats: In validation, the model predicted progression to ophthalmopathy with around 71% sensitivity and around 72% specificity, a median of 6.5 months before onset. A 13 V-J signature model separated ophthalmopathy from stable hyperthyroidism, with over 85% sensitivity and about 81% specificity in cross-validation and 80%/75% in testing. Blood samples also contained most of the expanded thyroid clonotypes (frequency above 0.001), which suggests that blood repertoires may reflect thyroid immune responses. No statistical method was used to fix the sample size in advance, and group allocation was not hidden from the investigators.

A patient counted as having stable Graves' hyperthyroidism if no progression to ophthalmopathy occurred over 18 months of follow-up. Hyperthyroidism patients were aged 18 to 65 years and newly diagnosed, with disease duration of less than 2 months. The study excluded patients with uncontrolled infections, other autoimmune diseases, pregnancy or lactation. Diagnoses were established on the basis of clinical symptoms, serum thyroxine and TRAb, thyroid ultrasound, and orbital computed tomography. PBMCs were separated from approximately 9.9 ml of fresh peripheral blood using Ficoll-Paque density gradient centrifugation. Total RNA was extracted with Trizol reagent, and quality was checked on an Agilent 2100 Bioanalyzer.

This clonotype was obtained from a woman aged 45-59 years with Graves' hyperthyroidism. The sequence joins TRBV27 to TRBJ1-6, with TRBD1 perhaps the D gene, on 6 matching bases. The sample consisted of blood. The DNA sequence is TGTGCCAGCAGTTCAAGGGGGTGGAATTCACCCCTCCACTTT. The resulting protein is CASSSRGWNSPLHF.